A selection of T cell receptor beta chains follows, all from one sample in a study of blood T cell repertoires in COVID-19. TCRdb keeps only in-frame clones here, not all; method: immunoSEQ multiplex PCR. The sample includes about half a million clones, roughly 89% of them seen just once. The material sequenced was peripheral blood. The receptors originated from a man aged 18 to 30 with COVID-19, enrolled during active disease. CDR3s include the opening cysteine and the closing phenylalanine or tryptophan. Fields, in order: V gene, CDR3 length, J gene, CDR3 protein.

V: TRBV23-1; length: 23; J: TRBJ2-1; CDR3: CASSQSKWDGQGGMGRSYNEQFF
V: TRBV14; length: 15; J: TRBJ2-7; CDR3: CASSQAGARFDEQYF
V: TRBV7-9; length: 14; J: TRBJ2-3; CDR3: CASSLTTWTDTQYF
V: TRBV30; length: 14; J: TRBJ2-2; CDR3: CAWIAEGHTGELFF
V: TRBV7-2; length: 14; J: TRBJ2-2; CDR3: CASRRAGGDGELFF
V: TRBV6-5; length: 15; J: TRBJ2-2; CDR3: CASTPGLAYTGELFF
V: TRBV10-2; length: 13; J: TRBJ1-5; CDR3: CASRGGPNQPQHF
V: TRBV3-1/TRBV3-2; length: 19; J: TRBJ2-3; CDR3: CASSLWASGGQGKADTQYF
V: TRBV5-1; length: 12; J: TRBJ2-7; CDR3: CASSLGGSEQYF
V: TRBV28; length: 15; J: TRBJ2-1; CDR3: CASNLGGDSYNEQFF
V: TRBV19; length: 15; J: TRBJ2-7; CDR3: CASSSQVGLSYEQYF
V: TRBV6-1; length: 11; J: TRBJ1-2; CDR3: CASRRVHGYTF
V: TRBV19; length: 15; J: TRBJ1-2; CDR3: CASVPGQGLAHGYTF
V: TRBV11-2; length: 16; J: TRBJ1-4; CDR3: CASSSPGTGSRTKLFF
V: TRBV12-3/TRBV12-4; length: 13; J: TRBJ1-5; CDR3: CASTFAGHQPQHF
V: TRBV19; length: 14; J: TRBJ1-2; CDR3: CASGPGQGLDGYTF
V: TRBV5-4; length: 13; J: TRBJ2-1; CDR3: CASSFHAGPEQFF